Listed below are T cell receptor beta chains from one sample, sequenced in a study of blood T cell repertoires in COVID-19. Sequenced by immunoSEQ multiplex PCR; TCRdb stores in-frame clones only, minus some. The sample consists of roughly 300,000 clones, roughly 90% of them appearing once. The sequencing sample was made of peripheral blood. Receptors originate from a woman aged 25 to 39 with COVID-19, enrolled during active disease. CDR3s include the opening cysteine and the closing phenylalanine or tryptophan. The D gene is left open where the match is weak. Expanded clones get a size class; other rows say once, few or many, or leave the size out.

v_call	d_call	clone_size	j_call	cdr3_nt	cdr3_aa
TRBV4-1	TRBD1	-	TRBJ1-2	TGCGCCAGCAGCCAGGAAACAGGGGATGCTGGCTACACCTTC	CASSQETGDAGYTF
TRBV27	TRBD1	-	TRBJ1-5	TGTGCCAGCAGCTTTACAGGGGCGGGACAGCCCCAGCATTTT	CASSFTGAGQPQHF
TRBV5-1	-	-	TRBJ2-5	TGCGCCAGCAGCTTTCATCCCGGAGAGACCCAGTACTTC	CASSFHPGETQYF
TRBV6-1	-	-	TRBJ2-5	TGTGCCAGCAGTGAAGGCCTTTCAGGGGCAGAGACCCAGTACTTC	CASSEGLSGAETQYF
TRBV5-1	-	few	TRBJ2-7	TGCGCCAGCAGCTTGGTCGCAGGGGAATACGAGCAGTACTTC	CASSLVAGEYEQYF
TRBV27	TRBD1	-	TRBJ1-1	TGTGCCAGCACGGAGACAGGGGGCCTGACTGAAGCTTTCTTT	CASTETGGLTEAFF
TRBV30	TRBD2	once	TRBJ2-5	TGTGCCTGGAGTGAGACGGGGGGGGGAGAGACCCAGTACTTC	CAWSETGGGETQYF
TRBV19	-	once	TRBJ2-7	TGTGCCAGTAGTTCCGGGGGGCCAACCTACGAGCAGTACTTC	CASSSGGPTYEQYF
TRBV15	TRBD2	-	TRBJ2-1	TGTGCCACCAGCAGGGGACTAGCGGGTGCCAATGAGCAGTTCTTC	CATSRGLAGANEQFF
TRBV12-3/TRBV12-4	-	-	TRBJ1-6	TGTGCCAGCAGTCCTGGATCGAGGGCACCCCTCCACTTT	CASSPGSRAPLHF
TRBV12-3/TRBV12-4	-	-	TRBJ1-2	TGTGCCAGCAGCCCCACTGAATATGGCTACACCTTC	CASSPTEYGYTF
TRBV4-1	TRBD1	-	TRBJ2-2	TGCGCCAGCAGTAAGGACAGGATCGACACCGGGGAGCTGTTTTTT	CASSKDRIDTGELFF
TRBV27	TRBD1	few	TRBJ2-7	TGTGCCAGCAGTTTACTGACAGGGGCCCTCGAGCAGTACTTC	CASSLLTGALEQYF
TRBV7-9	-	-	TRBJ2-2	TGTGCCAGCAGCTTTCCGGGGTCCCCGAGGGAGCTGTTTTTT	CASSFPGSPRELFF
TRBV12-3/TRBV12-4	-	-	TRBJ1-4	TGTGCCAGCAGTTTGGGGGAGGCTGAAAAACTGCTTTTT	CASSLGEAEKLLF
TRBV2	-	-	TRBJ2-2	TGTGCCAGCAGTGGGCAGTCCATCGGGGAGCTGTTTTTT	CASSGQSIGELFF
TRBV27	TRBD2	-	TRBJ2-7	TGTGCCAGCAGTTTGACTAGCCGGAGTTACGAGCAGTACTTC	CASSLTSRSYEQYF